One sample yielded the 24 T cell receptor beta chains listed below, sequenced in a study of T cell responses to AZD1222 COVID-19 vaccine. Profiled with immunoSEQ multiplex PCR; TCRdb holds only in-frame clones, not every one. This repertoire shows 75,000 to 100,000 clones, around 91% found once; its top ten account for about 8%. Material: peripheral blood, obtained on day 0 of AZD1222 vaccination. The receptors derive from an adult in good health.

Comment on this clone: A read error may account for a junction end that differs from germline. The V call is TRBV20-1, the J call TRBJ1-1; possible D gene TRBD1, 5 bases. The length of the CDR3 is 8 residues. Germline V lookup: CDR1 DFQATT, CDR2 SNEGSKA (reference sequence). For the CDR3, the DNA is TGCAGTGCTGACCGGGACCTCTTT. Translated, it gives CSADRDLF.

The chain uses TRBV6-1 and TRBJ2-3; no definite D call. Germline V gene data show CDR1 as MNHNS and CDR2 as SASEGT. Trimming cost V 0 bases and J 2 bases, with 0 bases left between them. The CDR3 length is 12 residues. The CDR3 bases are TGTGCCAGCAGTGAAGCCACAGATACGCAGTATTTT. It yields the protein CASSEATDTQYF.

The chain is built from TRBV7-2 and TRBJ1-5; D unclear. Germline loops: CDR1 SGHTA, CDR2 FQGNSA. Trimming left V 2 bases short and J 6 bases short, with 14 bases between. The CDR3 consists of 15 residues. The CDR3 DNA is TGTGCCAGCAGCTTAAGTGGTACAACCGGTCAGCCCCAGCATTTT. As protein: CASSLSGTTGQPQHF. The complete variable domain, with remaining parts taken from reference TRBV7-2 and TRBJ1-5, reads GAGVSQSPSNKVTEKGKDVELRCDPISGHTALYWYRQSLGQGLEFLIYFQGNSAPDKSGLPSDRFSAERTGGSVSTLTIQRTQQEDSAVYLCASSLSGTTGQPQHFGDGTRLSIL.

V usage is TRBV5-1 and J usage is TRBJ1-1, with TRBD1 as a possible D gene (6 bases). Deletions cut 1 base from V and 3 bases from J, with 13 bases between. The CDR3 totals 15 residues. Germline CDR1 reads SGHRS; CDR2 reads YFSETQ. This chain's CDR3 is CASSLSGGRDTEAFF. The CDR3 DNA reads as TGCGCCAGCAGCTTGTCGGGGGGCCGGGACACTGAAGCTTTCTTT.

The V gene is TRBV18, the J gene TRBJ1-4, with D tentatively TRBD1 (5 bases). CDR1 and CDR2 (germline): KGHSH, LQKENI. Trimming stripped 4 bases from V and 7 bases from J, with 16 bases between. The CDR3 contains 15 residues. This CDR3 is CASSLTGASGEKLFF. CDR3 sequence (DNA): TGTGCCAGCTCACTTACCGGGGCGTCCGGTGAAAAACTGTTTTTT.

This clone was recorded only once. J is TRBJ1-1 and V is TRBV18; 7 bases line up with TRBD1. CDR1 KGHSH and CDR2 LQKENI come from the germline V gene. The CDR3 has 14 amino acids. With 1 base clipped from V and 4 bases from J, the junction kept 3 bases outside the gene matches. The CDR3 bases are TGTGCCAGCTCACCACGGGACAGTTCCACTGAAGCTTTCTTT. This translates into CASSPRDSSTEAFF.

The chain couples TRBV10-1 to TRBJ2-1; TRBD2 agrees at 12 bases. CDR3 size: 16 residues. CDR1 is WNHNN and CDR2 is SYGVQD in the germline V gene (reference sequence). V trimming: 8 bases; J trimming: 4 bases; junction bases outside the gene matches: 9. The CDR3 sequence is CASLTRLAGEYNEQFF. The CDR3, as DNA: TGCGCCAGCCTAACCCGACTAGCGGGGGAGTACAATGAGCAGTTCTTC.

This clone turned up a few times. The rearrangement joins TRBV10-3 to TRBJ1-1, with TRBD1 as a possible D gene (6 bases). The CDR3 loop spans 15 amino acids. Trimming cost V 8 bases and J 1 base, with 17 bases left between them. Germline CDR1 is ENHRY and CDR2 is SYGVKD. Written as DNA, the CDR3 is TGTGCCATCCGGGGGCACAGGGCTGGGAACACTGAAGCTTTCTTT. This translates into CAIRGHRAGNTEAFF.

The CDR3 reads CASSAGLFQQYF. The CDR3 DNA sequence: TGTGCCAGCAGCGCGGGCCTATTCCAGCAGTACTTC. This chain joins TRBV5-6 and TRBJ2-7, with D perhaps TRBD2 (5 bases). Trimming shortened V by 4 bases and J by 8 bases, and 13 bases separated the two germline ends. Germline V gives CDR1 SGHDT, CDR2 YYEEEE. The CDR3 sequence is 12 residues long.

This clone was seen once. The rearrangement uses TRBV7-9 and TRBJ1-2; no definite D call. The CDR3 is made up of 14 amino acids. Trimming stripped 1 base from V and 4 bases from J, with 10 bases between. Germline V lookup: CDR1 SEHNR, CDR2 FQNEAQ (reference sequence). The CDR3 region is CASSLEPASYGYTF. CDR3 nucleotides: TGTGCCAGCAGCTTAGAACCCGCCAGCTATGGCTACACCTTC.

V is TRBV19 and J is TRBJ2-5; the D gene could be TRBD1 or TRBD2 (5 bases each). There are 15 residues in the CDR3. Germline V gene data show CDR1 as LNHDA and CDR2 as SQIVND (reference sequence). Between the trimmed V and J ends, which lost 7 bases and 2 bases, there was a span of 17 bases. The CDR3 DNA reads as TGTGCCAGTACAGGGCCGGGGTCCCTACAAGAGACCCAGTACTTC. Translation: CASTGPGSLQETQYF.

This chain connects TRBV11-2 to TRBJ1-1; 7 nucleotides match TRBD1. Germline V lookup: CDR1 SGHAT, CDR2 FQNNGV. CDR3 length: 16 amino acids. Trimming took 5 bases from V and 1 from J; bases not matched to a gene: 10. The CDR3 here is CASSVRRPGGNTEAFF. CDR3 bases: TGTGCCAGCAGCGTCCGACGGCCAGGGGGGAACACTGAAGCTTTCTTT.

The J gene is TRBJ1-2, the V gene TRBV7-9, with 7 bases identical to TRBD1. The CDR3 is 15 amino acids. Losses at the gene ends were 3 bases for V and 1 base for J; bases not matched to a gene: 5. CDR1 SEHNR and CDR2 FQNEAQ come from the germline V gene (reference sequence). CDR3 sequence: CASSFGDSSNYGYTF. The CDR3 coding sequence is TGTGCCAGCAGCTTCGGGGACAGTAGTAACTATGGCTACACCTTC.

The CDR3, as DNA: TGTGCCAGCAGCTTCGGACAGGGCCTTGACAATGAGCAGTTCTTC. It yields the protein CASSFGQGLDNEQFF. The chain carries TRBV11-3 and TRBJ2-1; TRBD1 matches 8 bases. J lost 5 bases, V lost 3 bases, and 6 bases had no gene match. CDR1 SGHNT and CDR2 YENEEA come from the germline V gene. The CDR3 runs 15 residues.

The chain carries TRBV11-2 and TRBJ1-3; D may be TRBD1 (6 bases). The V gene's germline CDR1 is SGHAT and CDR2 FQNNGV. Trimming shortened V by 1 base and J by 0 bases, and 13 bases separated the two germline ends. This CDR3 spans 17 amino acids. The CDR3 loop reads CASSLVTTGYSGNTIYF. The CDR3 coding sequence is TGTGCCAGCAGCTTAGTGACCACAGGGTACTCTGGAAACACCATATATTTT.

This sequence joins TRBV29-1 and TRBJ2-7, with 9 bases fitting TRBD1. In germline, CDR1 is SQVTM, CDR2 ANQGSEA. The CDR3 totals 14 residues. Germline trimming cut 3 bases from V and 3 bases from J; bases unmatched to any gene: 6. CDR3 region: CSVDSDRGNYEQYF. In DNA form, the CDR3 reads TGCAGCGTTGATTCGGACAGGGGTAACTACGAGCAGTACTTC.

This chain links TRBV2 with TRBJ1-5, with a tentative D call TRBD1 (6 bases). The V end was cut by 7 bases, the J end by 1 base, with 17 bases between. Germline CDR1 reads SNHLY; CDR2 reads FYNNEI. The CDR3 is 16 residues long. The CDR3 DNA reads TGTGCCAGCACCGGGGGCGTGGGATCAAGCAATCAGCCCCAGCATTTT. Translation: CASTGGVGSSNQPQHF.

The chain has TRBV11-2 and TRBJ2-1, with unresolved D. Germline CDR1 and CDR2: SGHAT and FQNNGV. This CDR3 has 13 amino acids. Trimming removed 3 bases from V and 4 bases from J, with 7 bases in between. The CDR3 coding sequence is TGTGCCAGCAGCTTGGCCGAGTACAATGAGCAGTTCTTC. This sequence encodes CASSLAEYNEQFF.

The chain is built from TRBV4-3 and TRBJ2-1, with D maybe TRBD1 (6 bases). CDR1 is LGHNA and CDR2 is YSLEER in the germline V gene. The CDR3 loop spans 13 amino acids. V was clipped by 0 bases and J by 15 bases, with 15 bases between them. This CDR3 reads CASSQEVSTGVFF. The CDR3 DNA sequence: TGCGCCAGCAGCCAAGAAGTTTCGACAGGTGTGTTCTTC.

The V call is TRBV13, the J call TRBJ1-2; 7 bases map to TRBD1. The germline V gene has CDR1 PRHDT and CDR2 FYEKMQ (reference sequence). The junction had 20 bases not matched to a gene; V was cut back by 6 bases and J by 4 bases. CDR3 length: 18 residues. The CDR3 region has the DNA TGTGCCAGCAGTCCCGAACTGTTTGACGGGACAGATTTCTATGGCTACACCTTC. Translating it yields CASSPELFDGTDFYGYTF.

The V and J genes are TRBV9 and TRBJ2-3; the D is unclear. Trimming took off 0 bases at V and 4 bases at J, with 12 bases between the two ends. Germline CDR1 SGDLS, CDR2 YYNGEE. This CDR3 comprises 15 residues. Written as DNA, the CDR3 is TGTGCCAGCAGCGTAGACTCGACCGGCGCAGATACGCAGTATTTT. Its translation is CASSVDSTGADTQYF. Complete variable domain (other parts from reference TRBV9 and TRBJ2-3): DSGVTQTPKHLITATGQRVTLRCSPRSGDLSVYWYQQSLDQGLQFLIQYYNGEERAKGNILERFSAQQFPDLHSELNLSSLELGDSALYFCASSVDSTGADTQYFGPGTRLTVL.

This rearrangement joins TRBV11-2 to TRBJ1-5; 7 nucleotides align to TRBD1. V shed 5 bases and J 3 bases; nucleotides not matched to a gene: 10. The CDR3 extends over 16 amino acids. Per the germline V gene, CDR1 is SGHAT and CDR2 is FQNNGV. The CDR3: CASSAQTGFDNQPQHF. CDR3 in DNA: TGTGCCAGCAGCGCCCAGACAGGGTTTGACAATCAGCCCCAGCATTTT.

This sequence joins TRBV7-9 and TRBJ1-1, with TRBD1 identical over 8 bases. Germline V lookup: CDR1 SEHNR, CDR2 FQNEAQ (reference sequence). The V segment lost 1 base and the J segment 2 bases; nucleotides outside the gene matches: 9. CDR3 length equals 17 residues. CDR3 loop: CASSLGSGGSRNTEAFF. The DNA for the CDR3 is TGTGCCAGCAGCTTAGGGTCAGGGGGCTCCCGAAACACTGAAGCTTTCTTT.

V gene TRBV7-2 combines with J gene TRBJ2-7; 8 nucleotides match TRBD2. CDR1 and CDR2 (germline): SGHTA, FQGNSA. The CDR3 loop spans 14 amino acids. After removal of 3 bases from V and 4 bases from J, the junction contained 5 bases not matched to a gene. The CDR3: CASSFSAGEYEQYF. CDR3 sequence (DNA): TGTGCCAGCAGCTTTTCAGCGGGGGAGTACGAGCAGTACTTC.